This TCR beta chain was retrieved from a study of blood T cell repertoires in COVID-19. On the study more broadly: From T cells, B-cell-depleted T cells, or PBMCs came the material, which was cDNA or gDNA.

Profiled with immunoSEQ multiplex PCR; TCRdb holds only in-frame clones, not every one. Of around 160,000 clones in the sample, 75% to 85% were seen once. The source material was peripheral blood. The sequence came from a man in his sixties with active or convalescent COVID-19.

In nucleotides, the CDR3 is TGTGCCAGCAGCTCAGCGATCGGGTTTCGAGGAAACACCATATATTTT. Its protein is CASSSAIGFRGNTIYF. V is TRBV7-6 and J is TRBJ1-3; D not resolved. The CDR3 contains 16 residues. The V and J ends lost 4 bases and 4 bases respectively, with 17 bases between them. The germline V gene has CDR1 SGHVS and CDR2 FNYEAQ.